This TCR beta chain derives from a study of T-cell reconstitution after alpha-beta-depleted transplantation in children. Per the germline V gene, CDR1 is SQVTM and CDR2 is ANQGSEA. Trimming took 6 bases from V and 0 from J; bases not matched to a gene: 2. The CDR3 has 14 residues. Library preparation (for TCRbeta) was performed with unique molecular identifiers. Each CDR3 protein gets one entry after TCRdb re-called the PCR reads with MiXCR. The table records approximately 520,000 distinct CDR3 sequences, about 30% of them present only once. The rearrangement joins TRBV29-1 to TRBJ2-1; TRBD2 matches 10 bases. The receptor was derived from a human donor who donated a stem cell graft to a child with aplastic anemia. The specimen comprised PBMCs from the stem cell graft donor, sampled from the stem cell graft. The CDR3 is CSVPSGSSYNEQFF. As DNA, the CDR3 is TGCAGCGTCCCTAGCGGGAGCTCCTACAATGAGCAGTTCTTC.